The 24 T cell receptor beta chains below all came from one sample that was sequenced in a study of blood T cell repertoires in COVID-19. The repertoire was sequenced with immunoSEQ multiplex PCR; TCRdb's copy has only in-frame clones and lacks some. The repertoire consists of roughly 89,000 clones, with roughly 80% occurring once and the leading ten covering around 15%. Sequenced material: peripheral blood. The receptors here all came from a woman older than 75 with acute or convalescent COVID-19.

V is TRBV5-5 and J is TRBJ1-5; D is undetermined. The germline CDR1 and CDR2 sequences are SGHKS and YYEKEE (reference sequence). V lost 0 bases to trimming and J lost 2 bases, with 9 bases between them. CDR3 length: 15 residues. The CDR3 nucleotides read TGTGCCAGCAGCTTGGGAGGTTTTGGCAATCAGCCCCAGCATTTT. Translating gives CASSLGGFGNQPQHF.

The rearrangement joins TRBV7-3 to TRBJ2-1; 8 bases line up with TRBD1. This CDR3 has 16 residues. CDR1 is SGHTA and CDR2 is FQGTGA in the germline V gene. Unmatched junction bases numbered 9, after V lost 0 bases and J lost 8 bases. The CDR3: CASSLTPGQGLDEQFF. As DNA, the CDR3 is TGTGCCAGCAGCTTAACGCCAGGACAGGGACTCGATGAGCAGTTCTTC.

The DNA of the CDR3 is TGTGCCACCTACCTCCAGGGGGGCGCGGATGAAGGCTACACCTTC. It specifies CATYLQGGADEGYTF. The chain combines TRBV19 with TRBJ1-2; 7 bases fit TRBD1. This CDR3 is built from 15 residues. Germline V lookup: CDR1 LNHDA, CDR2 SQIVND (reference sequence). The J segment lost 8 bases and the V segment lost 10 bases, leaving 19 bases of the junction unmatched.

V gene TRBV7-2 combines with J gene TRBJ1-1; D remains ambiguous. Trimming removed 1 base from V and 1 base from J, with 7 bases in between. The germline gives CDR1 SGHTA, CDR2 FQGNSA. This CDR3 region has 14 residues. The DNA of the CDR3 is TGTGCCAGCAGCTTAGGTCCAGGGAACACTGAAGCTTTCTTT. Amino acid sequence: CASSLGPGNTEAFF.

This sequence joins TRBV7-9 and TRBJ1-6; tentatively, D is TRBD1 (5 bases). This CDR3 comprises 13 residues. Trimming removed 1 base at V and 7 bases at J, with 5 bases between. CDR1 and CDR2 from the germline V gene are SEHNR and FQNEAQ (reference sequence). This CDR3 reads CASSLEGNSPLHF. The CDR3 DNA is TGTGCCAGCAGCTTAGAGGGGAATTCACCCCTCCACTTT.

This sequence joins TRBV6-5 and TRBJ1-2, with 8 bases identical to TRBD1. V lost 4 bases, J lost 3 bases, and 7 bases stayed unmatched. This CDR3 is 15 amino acids long. The V gene's germline CDR1 is MNHEY and CDR2 SVGAGI. The DNA of the CDR3 is TGTGCCAGCAGTTCGGACAGGGTAAAACACTATGGCTACACCTTC. Residues: CASSSDRVKHYGYTF.

In this sample, this clone turned up once. The chain has TRBV3-1 (or the pseudogene TRBV3-2) and TRBJ1-6; the D gene is possibly TRBD1 (5 bases). CDR3 length: 13 residues. Trimming cost V 7 bases and J 5 bases, with 9 bases left between them. Germline V gene lookup returns CDR1 LGHDT and CDR2 YNNKEL (reference sequence). CDR3 region: CASKGLNNSPLHF. CDR3 nucleotide sequence: TGTGCCAGCAAGGGGCTGAATAATTCACCCCTCCACTTT.

This chain links TRBV4-3 with TRBJ1-2; possibly TRBD1 for D (5 bases). CDR3 length: 15 amino acids. Germline-derived CDR1 and CDR2 are LGHNA and YSLEER. Deletions cut 0 bases from V and 1 base from J, with 9 bases between. CDR3 in DNA: TGCGCCAGCAGCCAAGATGTCCAGGGTAACTATGGCTACACCTTC. Amino acids: CASSQDVQGNYGYTF.

The chain has TRBV6-2 or TRBV6-3 and TRBJ1-1, with D uncertain. The CDR3 length is 14 residues. CDR1 and CDR2 (germline): MNHEY, SVGEGT. V was cut by 2 bases and J by 1 base, with 8 bases left in between. The DNA of the CDR3 is TGTGCCAGCAGTTACGAGAAACGGAACACTGAAGCTTTCTTT. Protein sequence: CASSYEKRNTEAFF.

CDR3 amino acids: CASSEQGRSDTQYF. Written as DNA, the CDR3 is TGTGCCAGCAGTGAGCAGGGAAGGTCAGATACGCAGTATTTT. The chain joins TRBV6-4 to TRBJ2-3; possibly TRBD1 for D (5 bases). Germline CDR1 reads MRHNA; CDR2 reads SNTAGT. The CDR3 runs 14 residues. Trimming took off 3 bases at V and 4 bases at J, with 11 bases between the two ends.

This chain joins TRBV10-3 and TRBJ2-7; 9 nucleotides align to TRBD1. Trimming cost V 10 bases and J 5 bases; bases outside gene matches: 15. The CDR3 is 15 residues long. Per the germline V gene, CDR1 is ENHRY and CDR2 is SYGVKD. Written as DNA, the CDR3 is TGTGCCACCCATTCCCACGGGACAGGGCTCGACGAGCAGTACTTC. It is translated as CATHSHGTGLDEQYF.

V usage is TRBV5-6 and J usage is TRBJ2-5; TRBD1 aligns across 9 bases. V was clipped by 3 bases and J by 5 bases; unmatched bases: 8. Germline V gives CDR1 SGHDT, CDR2 YYEEEE. CDR3 length: 15 amino acids. CDR3 sequence (DNA): TGTGCCAGCAGCTCGCGGAGACAGGGGGGGGAGACCCAGTACTTC. As protein: CASSSRRQGGETQYF. The variable domain in full, completed from reference TRBV5-6 and TRBJ2-5, reads DAGVTQSPTHLIKTRGQQVTLRCSPKSGHDTVSWYQQALGQGPQFIFQYYEEEERQRGNFPDRFSGHQFPNYSSELNVNALLLGDSALYLCASSSRRQGGETQYFGPGTRLLVL.

The CDR3 DNA reads TGTGCCAGCACCCGAGGGGGACAGGGGTACAATCAGCCCCAGCATTTT. Its protein is CASTRGGQGYNQPQHF. This chain links TRBV2 with TRBJ1-5; 10 nucleotides line up with TRBD1. Germline V gene sequence: CDR1 SNHLY, CDR2 FYNNEI. The junction had 9 bases not matched to a gene; V was cut back by 7 bases and J by 3 bases. This CDR3 contains 16 residues.

The rearrangement joins TRBV7-2 to TRBJ1-3; D is possibly TRBD1 (6 bases). Germline V gene sequence: CDR1 SGHTA, CDR2 FQGNSA. V was clipped by 5 bases and J by 4 bases, with 15 bases between them. The CDR3 runs to 15 residues. In DNA form, the CDR3 reads TGTGCCAGCAGCCCGTACAGGGTCTCCGGAAACACCATATATTTT. This sequence encodes CASSPYRVSGNTIYF.

The chain combines TRBV9 with TRBJ2-3; 8 nucleotides agree with TRBD2. Germline-derived CDR1 and CDR2 are SGDLS and YYNGEE. CDR3 size: 17 residues. The junction had 12 bases not matched to a gene; V was cut back by 4 bases and J by 2 bases. The CDR3: CASSTGLAGGHTDTQYF. The CDR3 DNA is TGTGCCAGCAGCACCGGGTTGGCGGGGGGCCACACAGATACGCAGTATTTT.

The chain links TRBV5-1 to TRBJ2-6; D is perhaps TRBD1 (5 bases). This CDR3 has 17 amino acids. Trimming removed 9 bases from V and 0 bases from J, with 19 bases in between. Germline V gene lookup returns CDR1 SGHRS and CDR2 YFSETQ. For the CDR3, the DNA is TGCGCCACTAAACGAGAGGCAGGGTACTCTGGGGCCAACGTCCTGACTTTC. Its protein is CATKREAGYSGANVLTF.

The chain has TRBV7-9 and TRBJ2-1, with a possible D match to TRBD1 (5 bases). This CDR3 comprises 15 residues. Germline V gene sequence: CDR1 SEHNR, CDR2 FQNEAQ (reference sequence). V dropped 1 base and J dropped 6 bases, with 13 bases sitting between them. The DNA for the CDR3 is TGTGCCAGCAGCTTAGTGGGCAGGGTGAGCAATGAGCAGTTCTTC. Protein: CASSLVGRVSNEQFF.

The chain is built from TRBV19 and TRBJ2-7; 7 bases are shared with TRBD1. J lost 2 bases, V lost 7 bases, and 8 bases had no gene match. The CDR3 covers 14 residues. Germline V gene lookup returns CDR1 LNHDA and CDR2 SQIVND (reference sequence). CDR3 region: CASTSRQGAYEQYF. For the CDR3, the DNA is TGTGCCAGTACTTCAAGGCAGGGGGCCTACGAGCAGTACTTC.

This clone was detected only a few times. This chain joins TRBV25-1 and TRBJ2-5; D might be TRBD1 (6 bases). Per the germline V gene, CDR1 is MGHDK and CDR2 is SYGVNS. Trimming cost V 8 bases and J 5 bases, with 12 bases left between them. CDR3 length: 12 amino acids. The CDR3 bases are TGTGCCAGCCAAAGGGGGTTGGAGACCCAGTACTTC. Translating gives CASQRGLETQYF.

Points on this clone: One end of the junction varies from germline; a read error may be responsible. The chain is built from TRBV2 and TRBJ1-2; 9 bases are shared with TRBD1. Germline V gives CDR1 SNHLY, CDR2 FYNNEI. The CDR3 consists of 17 residues. CDR3 nucleotides: TGCGAAACCAGGCCACAGGGGGCGATCGGCAAAAACTATGGCTACACCTTC. This encodes CETRPQGAIGKNYGYTF.

The chain uses TRBV7-8 and TRBJ2-5, with D perhaps matching TRBD1 (6 bases). The CDR3 extends over 15 amino acids. The germline CDR1 and CDR2 sequences are SGHVS and FQNEAQ. V lost 5 bases and J lost 1, with 14 bases in between. The CDR3 loop is CASSASGAPQETQYF. CDR3 bases: TGTGCCAGCAGCGCCTCAGGGGCCCCCCAAGAGACCCAGTACTTC.

This clone has only a few counts. The chain links TRBV6-5 to TRBJ1-2, with TRBD1 identical over 7 bases. The CDR3 has 13 amino acids. The germline V gene has CDR1 MNHEY and CDR2 SVGAGI. V trimming: 6 bases; J trimming: 3 bases; junction bases outside the gene matches: 4. The CDR3 nucleotides are TGTGCCAGCAGCCTAACAGGGGACTATGGCTACACCTTC. Translated, it gives CASSLTGDYGYTF.

The chain employs TRBV6-5 and TRBJ2-7, with TRBD1 identical over 7 bases. Germline values: CDR1 MNHEY, CDR2 SVGAGI. With V trimmed by 4 bases and J by 0 bases, 9 bases remained unmatched. The CDR3 length is 16 residues. CDR3 sequence: CASSSSGQVSSYEQYF. The CDR3, as DNA: TGTGCCAGCAGTTCCTCTGGACAGGTGAGCTCCTACGAGCAGTACTTC.

The rearrangement joins TRBV7-8 to TRBJ1-6; D might be TRBD1 (5 bases). Trimming cost V 6 bases and J 10 bases, with 16 bases left between them. This CDR3 contains 14 residues. In germline, CDR1 is SGHVS, CDR2 FQNEAQ. For the CDR3, the DNA is TGTGCCAGCAGATCGGGACTAATAATGTCACCCCTCCACTTT. Translated, it gives CASRSGLIMSPLHF.